This TCR beta chain was obtained from a study of cytomegalovirus exposure and HLA in healthy donors. In regard to this clone: Its antigen remains unknown.

V shed 4 bases and J 2 bases; nucleotides not matched to a gene: 6. Per germline, CDR1 MNHNY and CDR2 SVGAGI (reference sequence). The CDR3 length is 15 residues. Donors were ostensibly healthy at sampling, although undocumented immune exposures were probable. Study-wide points: In a later analysis, across HLA loci, associated TCR counts were highest for DRB1, lowest for HLA-C.

Primers: 60 Vbeta forward and 13 Jbeta reverse. The assay was immunoSEQ multiplex PCR, and TCRdb's table has in-frame clones only and misses some. Of some 150,000 clones listed, 80% are singletons. Sequencing was performed on PBMCs. This receptor was taken from a male donor in good health and CMV-seronegative. The chain couples TRBV6-6 to TRBJ2-5; 8 nucleotides agree with TRBD2. In DNA, the CDR3 is TGTGCCAGCAGTTTATCTGCGGGGGGACAAGAGACCCAGTACTTC. This codes for CASSLSAGGQETQYF.